This T cell receptor beta chain was profiled in a study of Ad26.COV2.S vaccination and SARS-CoV-2 variants. This CDR3 region has 18 residues. The germline V gene encodes CDR1 MNHEY and CDR2 SVGEGT. Unmatched junction bases numbered 9, after V lost 2 bases and J lost 3 bases. Sequencing was performed with immunoSEQ multiplex PCR; in TCRdb, only in-frame clones are kept and a portion is missing. The sample records approximately 410,000 clones, around 92% being singletons. Treatment: 15 to 20 received Ad26.COV2.S at low or high dose, single or two shots; about 5 received placebo; per-sample allocation not given. Samples analyzed were those drawn on day 63 after the first vaccine or placebo injection. Boston supplied an adult donor aged 18-55 years.

The receptor was derived from a person aged 18-60 years who received the Ad26.COV2.S COVID-19 vaccine or a placebo. The V gene is TRBV6-2 or TRBV6-3, the J gene TRBJ2-2, with 10 nucleotides matching TRBD2. Source: peripheral blood, taken in a trial of Ad26.COV2.S vaccine versus placebo. The CDR3 protein is CASSYNGELAGYTGELFF. CDR3 nucleotide sequence: TGTGCCAGCAGTTACAACGGCGAACTAGCGGGGTACACCGGGGAGCTGTTTTTT.